The 9 T cell receptor beta chains given below trace back to one sample, sequenced in a study of T-cell reconstitution after alpha-beta-depleted transplantation in children. Library preparation (for TCRbeta) was performed with unique molecular identifiers. TCRdb called the PCR reads again in MiXCR, with one record for every CDR3 protein. The sample has around 670,000 distinct CDR3 sequences; around 13% are singletons. The specimen comprised PBMCs, sampled before TCRalphabeta/CD19-depleted stem cell transplant. All receptors come from a girl aged 2-10 years with congenital amegakaryocytic thrombocytopenia, due to receive a stem cell transplant.

This clonotype was seen at least ten times. The chain couples TRBV7-8 to TRBJ2-3, with D possibly being TRBD1 or TRBD2 (5 bases each). Trimming took 2 bases from V and 3 from J, leaving 15 bases between them. This CDR3 has 16 amino acids. CDR1 is SGHVS, CDR2 FQNEAQ, per germline. CDR3: CASSLQGTRGTDTQYF. The CDR3 coding sequence is TGTGCCAGCAGCTTACAAGGGACCAGAGGAACAGATACGCAGTATTTT.

This chain links TRBV20-1 with TRBJ2-1; D remains unclear. CDR1 and CDR2 (germline): DFQATT, SNEGSKA (reference sequence). V lost 5 bases and J 1 base, leaving 9 bases between the germline ends. The CDR3 totals 13 residues. The CDR3 protein is CSAVDKSYNEQFF. CDR3 coding DNA: TGCAGTGCTGTAGACAAATCCTACAATGAGCAGTTCTTC.

The chain couples TRBV5-1 to TRBJ2-3; TRBD2 aligns across 11 bases. The CDR3 is 17 amino acids. V lost 3 bases, J lost 1 base, and 7 bases stayed unmatched. Germline CDR1 is SGHRS and CDR2 is YFSETQ. CDR3 coding DNA: TGCGCCAGCAGCTCCCCCGCGGGACTAGCGGGCACAGATACGCAGTATTTT. Translated: CASSSPAGLAGTDTQYF. The variable domain in full, completed from reference TRBV5-1 and TRBJ2-3, reads KAGVTQTPRYLIKTRGQQVTLSCSPISGHRSVSWYQQTPGQGLQFLFEYFSETQRNKGNFPGRFSGRQFSNSRSEMNVSTLELGDSALYLCASSSPAGLAGTDTQYFGPGTRLTVL.

The chain links TRBV28 to TRBJ2-7, with 9 bases that match TRBD1. The CDR3 loop spans 15 amino acids. Per germline, CDR1 MDHEN and CDR2 SYDVKM. The ends lost 5 bases at V and 3 bases at J; junction bases unmatched: 8. As DNA, the CDR3 is TGTGCCAGCAGTCTCCGACAGGGGGTTGTCTACGAGCAGTACTTC. Amino acids: CASSLRQGVVYEQYF.

Many counts were recorded for this clonotype. V is TRBV20-1 and J is TRBJ2-5; perhaps D is TRBD1 or TRBD2 (5 bases each). Trimming left V 5 bases short and J 3 bases short, with 7 bases between. This CDR3 is built from 11 residues. CDR1 DFQATT and CDR2 SNEGSKA come from the germline V gene (reference sequence). In DNA form, the CDR3 reads TGCAGTGCTTGGGGGAAAGAGACCCAGTACTTC. This translates into CSAWGKETQYF.

Concerning this clonotype itself: One base away lies a much larger clone, so this may be a sequencing read error. V is TRBV7-6 and J is TRBJ2-5; perhaps TRBD1 as D (6 bases). Germline assignment: CDR1 SGHVS and CDR2 FNYEAQ. This CDR3 comprises 14 residues. The CDR3 reads CASRFVQGQETQYF. The CDR3 DNA is TGTGCCAGCCGCTTCGTACAGGGACAAGAGACCCAGTACTTC.

This clonotype was observed many times. The chain combines TRBV5-1 with TRBJ1-2; 7 nucleotides agree with TRBD1. The CDR3 extends over 14 amino acids. Germline values: CDR1 SGHRS, CDR2 YFSETQ. V shed 6 bases and J 4 bases; nucleotides not matched to a gene: 9. The CDR3 region has the DNA TGCGCCAGCACCTTAGCAGAGGGGGCCTATGGCTACACCTTC. Translating it yields CASTLAEGAYGYTF. The variable domain in full, completed from reference TRBV5-1 and TRBJ1-2, reads KAGVTQTPRYLIKTRGQQVTLSCSPISGHRSVSWYQQTPGQGLQFLFEYFSETQRNKGNFPGRFSGRQFSNSRSEMNVSTLELGDSALYLCASTLAEGAYGYTFGSGTRLTVV.

This clonotype was seen a handful of times. The J gene is TRBJ2-1, the V gene TRBV6-1; TRBD2 agrees at 12 bases. Germline assignment: CDR1 MNHNS and CDR2 SASEGT. Unmatched junction bases numbered 4, after V lost 4 bases and J lost 0 bases. This CDR3 comprises 17 residues. CDR3: CASSGTSGGPSYNEQFF. CDR3 in DNA: TGTGCCAGCAGTGGCACTAGCGGGGGGCCCTCCTACAATGAGCAGTTCTTC.

This clonotype was found many times. The chain carries TRBV20-1 and TRBJ2-3; D remains ambiguous. The CDR3 is 14 residues long. The V end was cut by 1 base, the J end by 1 base, with 9 bases between. In germline, CDR1 is DFQATT, CDR2 SNEGSKA (reference sequence). For the CDR3, the DNA is TGCAGTGCTAGAGCGGCCTCCCGCACAGATACGCAGTATTTT. Its translation is CSARAASRTDTQYF.